The rows below give T cell receptor beta chains drawn from one sample of a study of T-cell memory formation after mild COVID-19. TCRdb redid the calling of the 5' RACE reads with MiXCR, one entry per CDR3 protein. Of 57,000 or so distinct CDR3 sequences in the sample, over 8.5% were seen once. The sequenced sample consisted of PBMCs or a T cell subset sorted from them (not recorded which). These TCRs come from a man in his late teens or twenties who had mild COVID-19 (a few samples of this study predate the infection). Cell type and time point are not known. The CDR3 runs from the conserved cysteine through the conserved F or W. The D gene is left open where the match is weak. Expanded clones get a size class; other rows say once, few or many, or leave the size out.

TRBV7-2	many	.	TRBJ1-2	CASTPPTTAVYGYTF	TGTGCCAGCACCCCTCCCACGACAGCCGTCTATGGCTACACCTTC
TRBV28	many	TRBD1	TRBJ1-1	CASSPGQDTEAFF	TGTGCCAGCAGTCCGGGACAGGACACTGAAGCTTTCTTT
TRBV5-5	.	.	TRBJ2-5	CASRPTPGDQETKYF	TGTGCCAGCAGGCCGACCCCGGGAGACCAAGAGACCAAGTACTTC
TRBV5-1	few	.	TRBJ2-7	CASSRTSSSSYEQYF	TGCGCCAGCAGCCGTACATCATCAAGCTCCTACGAGCAGTACTTC
TRBV7-8	many	.	TRBJ2-1	CASSLDSGKEFF	TGTGCCAGCAGCTTAGATTCGGGGAAGGAGTTCTTC
TRBV20-1	.	.	TRBJ1-6	CSAREGDYSPLHF	TGCAGTGCTAGAGAGGGGGATTATTCACCCCTCCACTTT
TRBV24-1	many	.	TRBJ2-5	CATSPEVGVQHF	TGTGCCACCAGTCCGGAGGTCGGGGTTCAGCACTTC
TRBV4-1	.	TRBD1	TRBJ2-2	CASSPSGTGLTGELFF	TGCGCCAGCAGCCCGTCGGGGACAGGGCTCACCGGGGAGCTGTTTTTT
TRBV6-5	.	TRBD2	TRBJ2-1	CASRPNGGNEQFF	TGTGCCAGCAGACCAAACGGGGGGAATGAGCAGTTCTTC
TRBV6-5	many	.	TRBJ2-2	CASTQGGSTGELFF	TGTGCCAGCACCCAGGGTGGGTCGACCGGGGAGCTGTTTTTT
TRBV5-1	.	TRBD2	TRBJ2-1	CASRLAGSSYNEQFF	TGCGCCAGCAGATTAGCGGGGAGCTCCTACAATGAGCAGTTCTTC
TRBV12-3/TRBV12-4	few	.	TRBJ2-1	CASSWRGYEQFF	TGTGCCAGCAGTTGGCGGGGTTATGAGCAGTTCTTC
TRBV19	few	.	TRBJ1-5	CASSPAALNQPQHF	TGTGCCAGTAGCCCGGCAGCGCTTAATCAGCCCCAGCATTTT
TRBV7-8	.	.	TRBJ2-5	CASSLGVGGETQYF	TGTGCCAGCAGCTTAGGCGTGGGCGGGGAGACCCAGTACTTC
TRBV28	few	.	TRBJ2-3	CASLYRVGTDTQYF	TGTGCCAGCCTCTACAGGGTTGGGACAGATACGCAGTATTTT
TRBV4-3	many	.	TRBJ2-3	CASSQARGATDTQYF	TGCGCCAGCAGCCAAGCAAGGGGGGCCACAGATACGCAGTATTTT
TRBV19	many	.	TRBJ2-1	CATNGRGALSRNEQFF	TGTGCCACCAATGGTCGAGGGGCCTTGTCCCGCAATGAGCAGTTCTTC
TRBV11-2	.	.	TRBJ2-7	CASSFQIGAQYF	TGTGCCAGCAGCTTCCAAATAGGAGCGCAGTACTTC
TRBV28	few	.	TRBJ1-1	CASSGTLTEAFF	TGTGCCAGCAGTGGAACCCTCACTGAAGCTTTCTTT
TRBV19	few	.	TRBJ2-4	CASSDPGQWENIQYF	TGTGCCAGTAGTGACCCCGGACAGTGGGAAAACATTCAGTACTTC
TRBV6-5	many	TRBD1	TRBJ2-3	CASSNQGATDTQYF	TGTGCCAGCAGTAACCAGGGGGCCACAGATACGCAGTATTTT
TRBV4-3	few	.	TRBJ1-5	CASSERSNQPQHF	TGCGCCAGCAGCGAACGAAGCAATCAGCCCCAGCATTTT
TRBV12-3/TRBV12-4	few	.	TRBJ1-3	CASSFGGSGNTIYF	TGTGCCAGCAGTTTCGGAGGCTCTGGAAACACCATATATTTT
TRBV18	many	.	TRBJ2-1	CASSRGYNEQFF	TGTGCCAGCTCTCGAGGATACAATGAGCAGTTCTTC
TRBV20-1	few	.	TRBJ1-2	CSARDRVAGDRGYTF	TGCAGTGCTAGAGATCGGGTCGCGGGGGATCGGGGCTACACCTTC
TRBV20-1	few	.	TRBJ2-1	CSARDPLGNEQFF	TGCAGTGCTAGAGATCCCCTGGGTAATGAGCAGTTCTTC
TRBV10-1	few	TRBD1	TRBJ2-2	CASSVRTGERDTGELFF	TGCGCCAGCAGTGTGCGGACAGGGGAAAGGGACACCGGGGAGCTGTTTTTT
TRBV7-2	many	.	TRBJ2-1	CASSLVDNEQFF	TGTGCCAGCAGCTTAGTCGACAATGAGCAGTTCTTC
TRBV7-2	many	.	TRBJ2-6	CASSKGHRGANVLTF	TGTGCCAGCAGTAAAGGACACCGGGGGGCCAACGTCCTGACTTTC
TRBV20-1	few	.	TRBJ1-3	CSAATGSPNSGNTIYF	TGCAGTGCTGCGACCGGGTCCCCAAACTCTGGAAACACCATATATTTT
TRBV7-2	.	TRBD2	TRBJ2-3	CASSFVAGPRDTQYF	TGTGCCAGCAGCTTCGTAGCGGGTCCGAGGGATACGCAGTATTTT
TRBV6-5	.	.	TRBJ2-7	CASSYEVMSSSYEQYF	TGTGCCAGCAGTTACGAGGTTATGAGCAGCTCCTACGAGCAGTACTTC
TRBV12-5	.	.	TRBJ2-5	CASGLVGGETQYF	TGTGCTAGTGGTTTGGTAGGTGGAGAGACCCAGTACTTC
TRBV5-1	.	TRBD1	TRBJ1-4	CASSFGGQGGEKLFF	TGCGCCAGCAGCTTTGGAGGACAGGGAGGGGAAAAACTGTTTTTT
TRBV5-4	few	.	TRBJ1-2	CASSPPHNSAGYTF	TGTGCCAGCAGCCCGCCACACAACTCCGCTGGCTACACCTTC
TRBV7-2	few	.	TRBJ2-7	CASSLVYSGNNEQYF	TGTGCCAGCAGCTTAGTCTACTCAGGGAATAACGAGCAGTACTTC
TRBV5-1	few	.	TRBJ1-1	CASKVRLEGWGTEAFF	TGCGCCAGCAAGGTGAGGTTGGAAGGCTGGGGCACTGAAGCTTTCTTT
TRBV6-1	.	.	TRBJ2-7	CASRTPGLNVLEQYF	TGTGCCAGCAGGACCCCGGGACTGAACGTCCTCGAGCAGTACTTC
TRBV29-1	.	TRBD1	TRBJ2-5	CSVEGGRGQGETQYF	TGCAGCGTTGAAGGGGGCAGGGGGCAGGGAGAGACCCAGTACTTC
TRBV10-3	.	.	TRBJ2-5	CAISESRTQETQYF	TGTGCCATCAGTGAGTCGCGGACGCAAGAGACCCAGTACTTC
TRBV6-1	few	TRBD1	TRBJ1-2	CASHVGTGPYGYTF	TGTGCCAGCCACGTGGGGACAGGCCCCTATGGCTACACCTTC
TRBV5-1	.	.	TRBJ1-1	CASSPRGGTEAFF	TGCGCCAGCAGCCCAAGGGGAGGCACTGAAGCTTTCTTT
TRBV28	.	.	TRBJ1-1	CASRSTVSGVEAFF	TGTGCCAGCAGATCTACGGTGTCAGGGGTAGAAGCTTTCTTT
TRBV7-2	.	.	TRBJ1-1	CASSLRARGSEAFF	TGTGCCAGCAGCTTAAGGGCCCGCGGCTCTGAAGCTTTCTTT
TRBV5-1	many	TRBD1	TRBJ2-1	CASSTGQGPEQFF	TGCGCCAGCAGCACAGGACAGGGCCCTGAGCAGTTCTTC
TRBV30	few	.	TRBJ2-2	CAWSVAPGVTGELFF	TGTGCCTGGAGTGTAGCCCCCGGAGTCACCGGGGAGCTGTTTTTT
TRBV4-3	many	.	TRBJ1-1	CASSQERQANTEAFF	TGCGCCAGCAGCCAAGAGAGGCAAGCGAACACTGAAGCTTTCTTT
TRBV4-3	few	TRBD2	TRBJ2-5	CASSQGTSQDTQYF	TGCGCCAGCAGCCAAGGGACTAGCCAGGATACCCAGTACTTC
TRBV19	.	.	TRBJ1-5	CASSIGGYLTNQPQHF	TGTGCCAGTAGTATAGGGGGTTATCTAACGAATCAGCCCCAGCATTTT
TRBV7-3	few	.	TRBJ2-5	CASSKTGQETQYF	TGTGCCAGCAGCAAGACTGGACAAGAGACCCAGTACTTC
TRBV7-2	few	.	TRBJ2-2	CASRALSATGELFF	TGTGCCAGCAGGGCCCTGAGCGCCACCGGGGAGCTGTTTTTT
TRBV5-1	many	.	TRBJ2-3	CASSLLAATDTQYF	TGCGCCAGCAGCTTGTTAGCGGCAACAGATACGCAGTATTTT